Following are 2 T cell receptor beta chains from one sample sequenced in a study of technical replicates of blood from a few donors. Profiling relied on immunoSEQ multiplex PCR, and the TCRdb table lists in-frame clones only, not all of them. The data contain 100,000 or so clones, over 90% of them singletons. The sample taken for sequencing was T cells isolated from PBMCs. The receptors here all came from a human donor in good health.

The chain carries TRBV6-1 and TRBJ1-1; D may be TRBD1 (5 bases). CDR1 MNHNS and CDR2 SASEGT come from the germline V gene. This CDR3 is built from 12 residues. Trimming stripped 3 bases from V and 8 bases from J, with 10 bases between. The chain's CDR3 is CASSDYAGEAFF. The CDR3 coding sequence is TGTGCCAGCAGTGATTATGCAGGGGAAGCTTTCTTT.

CDR3 sequence reads: CASSSGAGGGETQYF. The CDR3 nucleotides are TGTGCCAGTAGCTCAGGGGCAGGGGGCGGGGAGACCCAGTACTTC. The chain couples TRBV19 to TRBJ2-5; 8 positions match TRBD1. This CDR3 is built from 15 residues. Germline loops: CDR1 LNHDA, CDR2 SQIVND (reference sequence). Trimming cost V 6 bases and J 5 bases; bases outside gene matches: 11.